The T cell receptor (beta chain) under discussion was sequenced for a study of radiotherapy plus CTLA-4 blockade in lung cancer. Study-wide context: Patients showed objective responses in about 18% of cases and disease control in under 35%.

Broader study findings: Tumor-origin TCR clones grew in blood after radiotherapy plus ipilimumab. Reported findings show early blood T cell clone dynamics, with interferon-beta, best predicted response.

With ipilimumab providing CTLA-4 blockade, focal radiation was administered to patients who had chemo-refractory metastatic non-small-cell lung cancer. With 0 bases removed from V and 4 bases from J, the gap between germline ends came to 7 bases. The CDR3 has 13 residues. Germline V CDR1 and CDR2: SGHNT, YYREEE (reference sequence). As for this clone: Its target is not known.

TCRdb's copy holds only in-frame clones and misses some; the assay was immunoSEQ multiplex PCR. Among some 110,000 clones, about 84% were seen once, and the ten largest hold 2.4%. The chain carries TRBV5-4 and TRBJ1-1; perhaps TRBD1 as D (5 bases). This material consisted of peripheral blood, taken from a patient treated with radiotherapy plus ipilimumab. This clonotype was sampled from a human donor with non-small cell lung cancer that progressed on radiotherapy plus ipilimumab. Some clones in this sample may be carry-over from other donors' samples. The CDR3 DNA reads TGTGCCAGCAGCTTGGTGGGGGTCACTGAAGCTTTCTTT. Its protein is CASSLVGVTEAFF.